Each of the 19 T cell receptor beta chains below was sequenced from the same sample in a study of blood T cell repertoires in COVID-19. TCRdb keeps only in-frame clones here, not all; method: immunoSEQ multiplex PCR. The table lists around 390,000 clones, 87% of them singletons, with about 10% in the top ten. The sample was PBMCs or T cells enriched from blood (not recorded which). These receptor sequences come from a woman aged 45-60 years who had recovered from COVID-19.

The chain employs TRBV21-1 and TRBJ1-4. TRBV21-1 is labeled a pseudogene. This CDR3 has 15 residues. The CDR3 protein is CARIYREGTNEKLFF. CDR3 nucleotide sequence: TGTGCCAGAATATACAGGGAGGGAACTAATGAAAAACTGTTTTTT.

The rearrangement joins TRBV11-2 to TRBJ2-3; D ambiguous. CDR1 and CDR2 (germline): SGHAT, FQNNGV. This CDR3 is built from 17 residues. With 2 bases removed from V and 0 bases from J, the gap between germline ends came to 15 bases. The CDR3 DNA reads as TGTGCCAGCAGCTTAAGAGTTGCAAGCTCTAGCACAGATACGCAGTATTTT. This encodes CASSLRVASSSTDTQYF.

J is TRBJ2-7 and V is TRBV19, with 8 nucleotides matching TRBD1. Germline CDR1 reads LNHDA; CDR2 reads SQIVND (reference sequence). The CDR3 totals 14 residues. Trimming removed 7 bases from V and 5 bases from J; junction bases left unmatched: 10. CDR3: CASKPRTGSNEQYF. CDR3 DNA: TGTGCCAGTAAACCGAGGACAGGGTCCAACGAGCAGTACTTC.

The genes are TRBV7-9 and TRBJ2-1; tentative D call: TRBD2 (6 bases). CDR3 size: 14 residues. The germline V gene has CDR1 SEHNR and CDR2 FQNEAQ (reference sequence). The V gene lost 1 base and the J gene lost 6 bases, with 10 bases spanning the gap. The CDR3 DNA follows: TGTGCCAGCAGCTTAGTAGGAGGGTTCAATGAGCAGTTCTTC. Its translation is CASSLVGGFNEQFF.

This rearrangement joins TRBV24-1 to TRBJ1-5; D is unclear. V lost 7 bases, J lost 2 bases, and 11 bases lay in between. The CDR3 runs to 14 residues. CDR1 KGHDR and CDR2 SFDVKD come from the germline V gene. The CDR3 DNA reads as TGTGCCACCAGCCCGGGTTCGGGCAATCAGCCCCAGCATTTT. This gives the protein CATSPGSGNQPQHF.

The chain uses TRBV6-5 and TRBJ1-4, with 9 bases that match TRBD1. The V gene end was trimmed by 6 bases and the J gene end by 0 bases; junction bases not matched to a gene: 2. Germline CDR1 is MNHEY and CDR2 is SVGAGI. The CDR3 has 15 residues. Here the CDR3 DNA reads TGTGCCAGCAGACGGGACAGGGCAACTAATGAAAAACTGTTTTTT. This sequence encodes CASRRDRATNEKLFF.

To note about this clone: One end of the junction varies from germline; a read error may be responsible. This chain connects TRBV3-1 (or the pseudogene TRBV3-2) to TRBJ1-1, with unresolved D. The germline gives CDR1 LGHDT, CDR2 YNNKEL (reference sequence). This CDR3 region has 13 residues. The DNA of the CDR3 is TGTGCCAGCAGCCAAGGGTCGGAGGGAATCCTCCGCTTT. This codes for CASSQGSEGILRF.

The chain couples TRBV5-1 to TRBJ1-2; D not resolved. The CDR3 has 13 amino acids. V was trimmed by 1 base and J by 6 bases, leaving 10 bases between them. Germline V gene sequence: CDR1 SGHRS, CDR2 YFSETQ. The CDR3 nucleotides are TGCGCCAGCAGCTTGCGGCCGCAGGATGGCTACACCTTC. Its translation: CASSLRPQDGYTF. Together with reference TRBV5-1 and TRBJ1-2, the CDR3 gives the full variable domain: KAGVTQTPRYLIKTRGQQVTLSCSPISGHRSVSWYQQTPGQGLQFLFEYFSETQRNKGNFPGRFSGRQFSNSRSEMNVSTLELGDSALYLCASSLRPQDGYTFGSGTRLTVV.

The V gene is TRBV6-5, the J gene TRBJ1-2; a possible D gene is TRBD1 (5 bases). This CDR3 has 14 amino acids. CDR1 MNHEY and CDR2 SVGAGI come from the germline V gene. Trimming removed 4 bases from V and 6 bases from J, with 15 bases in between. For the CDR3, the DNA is TGTGCCAGCAGTTCCGGAGGGGTGGAGGATGGCTACACCTTC. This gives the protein CASSSGGVEDGYTF.

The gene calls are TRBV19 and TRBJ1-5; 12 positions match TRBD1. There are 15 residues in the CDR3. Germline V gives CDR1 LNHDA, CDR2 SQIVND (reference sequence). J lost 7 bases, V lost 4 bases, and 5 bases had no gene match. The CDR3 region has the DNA TGTGCCAGTAGTACAGGGACAGGGGGCGGACAGCCCCAGCATTTT. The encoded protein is CASSTGTGGGQPQHF. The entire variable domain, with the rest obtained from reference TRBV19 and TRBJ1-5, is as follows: DGGITQSPKYLFRKEGQNVTLSCEQNLNHDAMYWYRQDPGQGLRLIYYSQIVNDFQKGDIAEGYSVSREKKESFPLTVTSAQKNPTAFYLCASSTGTGGGQPQHFGDGTRLSIL.

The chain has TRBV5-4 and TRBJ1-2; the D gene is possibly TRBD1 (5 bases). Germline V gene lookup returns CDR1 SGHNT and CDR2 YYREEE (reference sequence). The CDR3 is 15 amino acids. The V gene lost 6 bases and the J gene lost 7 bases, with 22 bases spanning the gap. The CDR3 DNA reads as TGTGCCAGCACCATTGGTGGGGGGGGACTATTTGGCTACACCTTC. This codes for CASTIGGGGLFGYTF.

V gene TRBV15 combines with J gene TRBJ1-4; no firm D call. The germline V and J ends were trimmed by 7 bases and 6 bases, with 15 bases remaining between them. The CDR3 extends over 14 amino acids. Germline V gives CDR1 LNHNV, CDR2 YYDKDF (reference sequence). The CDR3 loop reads CATKDSGEDEKLFF. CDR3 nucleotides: TGTGCCACCAAAGACTCGGGAGAAGATGAAAAACTGTTTTTT.

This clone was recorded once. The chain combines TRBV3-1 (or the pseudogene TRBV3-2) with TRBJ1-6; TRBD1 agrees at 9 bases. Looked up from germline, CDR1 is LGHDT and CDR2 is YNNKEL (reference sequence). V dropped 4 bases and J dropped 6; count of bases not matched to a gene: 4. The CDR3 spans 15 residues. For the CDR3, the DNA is TGTGCCAGCAGCCCCCGGGACAGGGCTAATTCACCCCTCCACTTT. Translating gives CASSPRDRANSPLHF.

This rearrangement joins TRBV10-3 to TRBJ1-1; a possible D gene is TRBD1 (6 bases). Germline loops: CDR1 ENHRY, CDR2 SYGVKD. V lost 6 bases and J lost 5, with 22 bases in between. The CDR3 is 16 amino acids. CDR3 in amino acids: CAISPGEVGFGTEAFF. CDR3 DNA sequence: TGTGCCATCAGCCCAGGGGAAGTGGGGTTTGGAACTGAAGCTTTCTTT.

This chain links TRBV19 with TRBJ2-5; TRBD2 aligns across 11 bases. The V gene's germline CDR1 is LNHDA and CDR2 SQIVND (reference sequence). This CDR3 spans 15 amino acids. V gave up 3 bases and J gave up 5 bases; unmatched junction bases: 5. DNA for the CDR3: TGTGCCAGTAGTATTAGCGGGGGGGCCGGCGAGACCCAGTACTTC. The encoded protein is CASSISGGAGETQYF. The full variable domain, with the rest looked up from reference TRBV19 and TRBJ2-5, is DGGITQSPKYLFRKEGQNVTLSCEQNLNHDAMYWYRQDPGQGLRLIYYSQIVNDFQKGDIAEGYSVSREKKESFPLTVTSAQKNPTAFYLCASSISGGAGETQYFGPGTRLLVL.

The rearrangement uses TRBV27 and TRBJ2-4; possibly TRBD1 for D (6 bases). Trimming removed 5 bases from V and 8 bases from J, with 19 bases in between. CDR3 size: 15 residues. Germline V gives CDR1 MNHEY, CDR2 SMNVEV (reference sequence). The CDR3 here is CASSPGTPGTDIQYF. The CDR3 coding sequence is TGTGCCAGCAGTCCGGGGACACCCGGAACCGACATTCAGTACTTC.

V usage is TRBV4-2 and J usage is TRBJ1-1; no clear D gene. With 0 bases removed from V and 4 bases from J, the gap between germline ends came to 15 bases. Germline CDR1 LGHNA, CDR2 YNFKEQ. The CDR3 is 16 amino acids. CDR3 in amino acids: CASSQDSERDSTEAFF. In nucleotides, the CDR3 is TGTGCCAGCAGCCAAGATAGTGAGCGGGATAGCACTGAAGCTTTCTTT.

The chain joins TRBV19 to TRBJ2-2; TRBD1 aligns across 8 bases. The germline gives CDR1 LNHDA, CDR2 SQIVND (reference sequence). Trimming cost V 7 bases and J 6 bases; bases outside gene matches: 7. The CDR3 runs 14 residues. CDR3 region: CASKGQALSGELFF. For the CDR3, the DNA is TGTGCCAGTAAGGGACAGGCGTTATCCGGGGAGCTGTTTTTT.

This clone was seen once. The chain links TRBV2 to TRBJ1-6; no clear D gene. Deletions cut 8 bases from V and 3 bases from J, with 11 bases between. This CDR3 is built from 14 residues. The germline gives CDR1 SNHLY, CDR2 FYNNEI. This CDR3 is CASGRLLYNSPLHF. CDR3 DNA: TGTGCCAGCGGGAGACTCCTCTATAATTCACCCCTCCACTTT. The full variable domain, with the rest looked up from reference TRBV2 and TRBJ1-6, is EPEVTQTPSHQVTQMGQEVILRCVPISNHLYFYWYRQILGQKVEFLVSFYNNEISEKSEIFDDQFSVERPDGSNFTLKIRSTKLEDSAMYFCASGRLLYNSPLHFGNGTRLTVT.